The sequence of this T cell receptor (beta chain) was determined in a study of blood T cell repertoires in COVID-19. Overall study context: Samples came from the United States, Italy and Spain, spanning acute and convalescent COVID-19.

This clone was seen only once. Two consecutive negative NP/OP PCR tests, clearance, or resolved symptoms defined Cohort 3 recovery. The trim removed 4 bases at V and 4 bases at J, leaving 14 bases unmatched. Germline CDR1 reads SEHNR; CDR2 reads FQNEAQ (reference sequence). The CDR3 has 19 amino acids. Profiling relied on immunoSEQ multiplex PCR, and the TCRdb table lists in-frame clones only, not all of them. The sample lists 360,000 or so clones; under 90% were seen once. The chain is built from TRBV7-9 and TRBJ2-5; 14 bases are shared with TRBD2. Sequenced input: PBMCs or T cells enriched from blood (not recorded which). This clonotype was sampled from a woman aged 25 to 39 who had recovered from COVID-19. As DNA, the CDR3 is TGTGCCAGCAGCTATAGACCCGGGACTAGCGGGAGTTTTCGAGAGACCCAGTACTTC. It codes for CASSYRPGTSGSFRETQYF. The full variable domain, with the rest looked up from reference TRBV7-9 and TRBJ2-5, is DTGVSQNPRHKITKRGQNVTFRCDPISEHNRLYWYRQTLGQGPEFLTYFQNEAQLEKSRLLSDRFSAERPKGSFSTLEIQRTEQGDSAMYLCASSYRPGTSGSFRETQYFGPGTRLLVL.